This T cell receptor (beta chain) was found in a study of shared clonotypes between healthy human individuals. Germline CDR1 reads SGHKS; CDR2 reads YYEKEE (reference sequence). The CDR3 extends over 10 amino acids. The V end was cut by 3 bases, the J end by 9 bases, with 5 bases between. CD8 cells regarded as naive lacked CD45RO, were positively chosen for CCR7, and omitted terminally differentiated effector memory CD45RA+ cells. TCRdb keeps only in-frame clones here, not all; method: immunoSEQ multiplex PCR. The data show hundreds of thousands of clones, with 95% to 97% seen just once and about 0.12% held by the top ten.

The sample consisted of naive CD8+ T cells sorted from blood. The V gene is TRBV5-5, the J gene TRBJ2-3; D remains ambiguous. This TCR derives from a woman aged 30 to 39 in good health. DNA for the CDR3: TGTGCCAGCAGCTCGGTGACGCAGTATTTT. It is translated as CASSSVTQYF.